A single sample is the source of the 2 T cell receptor beta chains below, sequenced in a study of T cells expressing NK-cell markers. TCRdb re-called the 5' RACE reads; every CDR3 protein appears as one record, without DNA. The sample data list 550,000 to 600,000 distinct CDR3 sequences. Source material: blood T cells: a sorted CD56 or NKG2C T cell subset, CD4+ or CD8+ T cells, or bulk PBMC T cells (not recorded which). The receptors were sampled from a man aged 18 to 29 in good health.

This rearrangement joins TRBV5-4 to TRBJ2-2. The CDR3 has 14 residues. CDR1 and CDR2 from the germline V gene are SGHNT and YYREEE (reference sequence). The CDR3 loop reads CASSLAETVGELFF. The variable domain in full, with the rest retrieved from reference TRBV5-4 and TRBJ2-2, is ETGVTQSPTHLIKTRGQQVTLRCSSQSGHNTVSWYQQALGQGPQFIFQYYREEENGRGNFPPRFSGLQFPNYSSELNVNALELDDSALYLCASSLAETVGELFFGEGSRLTVL.

V usage is TRBV12-3 or TRBV12-4 and J usage is TRBJ2-3. The CDR3 sequence is 14 residues long. CDR3 amino acids: CASSLFEVADTQYF.